Listed below are T cell receptor beta chains from one sample, sequenced in a study of early T cells in non-severe SARS-CoV-2 infection. One entry per CDR3 protein, called by TCRdb with MiXCR from the 5' RACE reads. The sample gives fewer than 50,000 distinct CDR3 sequences, around 6.8% of which show up once; 8% to 9.5% is in the top ten. Sequencing was carried out using whole blood. Source of these receptors: an adult who was a healthcare worker with PCR-confirmed SARS-CoV-2 infection or an uninfected control (not recorded which). CDR3s include the opening cysteine and the closing phenylalanine or tryptophan. Each record gives: V gene, J gene, D gene, clone size, CDR3 length, CDR3 protein, CDR3 DNA. A D gene is named only where the DNA matches it firmly. Size tells how often a clone was seen (once, few, many) or the class of an expanded clone, and some rows leave it out.

TRBV19	TRBJ2-3	.	many	13	CATTSWGTDTQYF	TGTGCCACCACCTCGTGGGGCACAGATACGCAGTATTTT
TRBV6-5	TRBJ1-1	.	few	16	CASSQDFLAENTEAFF	TGTGCCAGCAGCCAGGACTTCTTGGCGGAGAACACTGAAGCTTTCTTT
TRBV7-6	TRBJ2-5	.	.	14	CASKVHVIGETQYF	TGTGCCAGCAAGGTCCACGTAATCGGGGAGACCCAGTACTTC
TRBV9	TRBJ2-7	.	few	14	CASSGPGLHYEQYF	TGTGCCAGCAGCGGCCCGGGACTCCACTACGAGCAGTACTTC
TRBV10-1	TRBJ2-7	.	.	13	CASSESIVTEQYF	TGCGCCAGCAGTGAGTCGATAGTGACCGAGCAGTACTTC
TRBV12-3/TRBV12-4	TRBJ1-2	TRBD1	many	15	CASRKGDRADYGYTF	TGTGCCAGCAGGAAAGGGGACAGGGCTGACTATGGCTACACCTTC
TRBV11-2	TRBJ2-7	TRBD2	.	15	CASSLELAGLYEQYF	TGTGCCAGCAGCTTGGAGCTAGCGGGCCTGTACGAGCAGTACTTC
TRBV7-9	TRBJ1-1	.	.	13	CASSANTPWVAFF	TGTGCCAGCAGCGCCAATACCCCCTGGGTAGCTTTCTTT
TRBV12-3/TRBV12-4	TRBJ1-1	.	few	17	CASSFGRGVASNTEAFF	TGTGCCAGCAGTTTCGGTCGCGGGGTCGCGTCGAACACTGAAGCTTTCTTT
TRBV28	TRBJ2-3	TRBD2	many	15	CASSLAGGHTDTQYF	TGTGCCAGCAGTTTAGCGGGGGGGCACACAGATACGCAGTATTTT
TRBV7-2	TRBJ2-1	TRBD2	few	16	CASSSPLAGSYNEQFF	TGTGCCAGCAGCTCCCCCCTAGCGGGGTCATACAATGAGCAGTTCTTC
TRBV28	TRBJ2-2	TRBD2	many	16	CASSLPSSGNTGELFF	TGTGCCAGCAGTTTACCATCTAGCGGGAACACCGGGGAGCTGTTTTTT
TRBV6-5	TRBJ2-2	.	many	15	CASSSFGANTGELFF	TGTGCCAGCAGTTCTTTCGGGGCGAACACCGGGGAGCTGTTTTTT
TRBV20-1	TRBJ2-6	.	few	15	CSASGGLSGANVLTF	TGCAGTGCTAGCGGGGGGCTCTCTGGGGCCAACGTCCTGACTTTC